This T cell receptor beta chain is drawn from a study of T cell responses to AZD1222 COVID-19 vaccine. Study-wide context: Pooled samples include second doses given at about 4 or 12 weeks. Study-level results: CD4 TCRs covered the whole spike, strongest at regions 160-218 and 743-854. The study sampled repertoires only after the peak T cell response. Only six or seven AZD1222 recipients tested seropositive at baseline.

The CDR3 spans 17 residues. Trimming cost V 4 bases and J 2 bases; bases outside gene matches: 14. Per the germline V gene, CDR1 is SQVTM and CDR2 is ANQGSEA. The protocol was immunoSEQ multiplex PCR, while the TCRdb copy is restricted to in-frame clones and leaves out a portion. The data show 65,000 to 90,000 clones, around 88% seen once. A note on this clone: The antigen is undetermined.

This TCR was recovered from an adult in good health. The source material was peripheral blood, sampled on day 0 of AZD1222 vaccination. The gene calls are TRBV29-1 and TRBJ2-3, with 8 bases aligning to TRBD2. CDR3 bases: TGCAGCGTTGCAGGGACTAGTGGTGGTTCTGACACAGATACGCAGTATTTT. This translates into CSVAGTSGGSDTDTQYF.